Listed below are T cell receptor beta chains from one sample, sequenced in a study of T cell repertoires in cytomegalovirus infection. No antigen has been assigned to these receptors. TCRdb independently ran MiXCR on the reads; one entry per CDR3 protein. The data contain approximately 770,000 distinct CDR3 sequences, under 35% of them singletons. The sample was cultured CD8+ T cells from PBMCs, taken from culture after CMV antigen stimulation. These receptors were collected from a human donor in good health (CMV status not recorded). Some clones in this sample may be carry-over from other donors' samples. Each CDR3 is given with its conserved first and last residue. Size is omitted from some rows. Given values are once, few, many or a class for expanded clones.

abundance,v_gene,len,j_gene,CDR3aa
NA,TRBV29-1,14,TRBJ2-2,CSVSGGAWTGELFF
many,TRBV7-9,15,TRBJ2-4,CASSLPGPAKNIQYF
NA,TRBV4-1,17,TRBJ2-3,CASRPWGLATGTDTQYF
NA,TRBV6-4,16,TRBJ2-5,CATNTRGQGYQETQYF
few,TRBV6-2/TRBV6-3,17,TRBJ2-3,CASSYPPTTGPSDTQYF
NA,TRBV12-3/TRBV12-4,15,TRBJ1-1,CASSLLITGYTEAFF
NA,TRBV7-4,16,TRBJ1-1,CASSSTGTGVETKAFF
NA,TRBV19,14,TRBJ1-1,CVSTTSAFGTEAFF
few,TRBV11-2,21,TRBJ2-1,CASNPRPGLAGGISSYNEQFF
NA,TRBV7-6,14,TRBJ1-2,CASSLKTAGYGYTF
NA,TRBV27,16,TRBJ2-1,CASSLSWQGAVYEQFF
few,TRBV19,15,TRBJ2-7,CASSIDHGQGYEQYF
few,TRBV24-1,12,TRBJ2-3,CATSAGGYTQYF
few,TRBV27,15,TRBJ1-1,CASSLKPGGATEAFF
few,TRBV11-2,14,TRBJ1-3,CASSLTGGADTIYF
many,TRBV7-2,15,TRBJ2-3,CASSWTGQSTDTQYF
NA,TRBV7-9,12,TRBJ1-1,CASSFDRPEAFF
NA,TRBV9,17,TRBJ2-6,CASSVDRGGSGANVLTF
few,TRBV10-3,15,TRBJ2-1,CATGTGEFSYNEQFF
NA,TRBV13,15,TRBJ2-1,CASSLGRGMGNEQFF
many,TRBV7-9,16,TRBJ2-5,CASSSPGAKGGETQYF
NA,TRBV6-6,18,TRBJ2-5,CASRYSSTTPDRQETQYF
once,TRBV3-1,17,TRBJ2-3,CASSPALSGDDTDTQYF
many,TRBV6-5,14,TRBJ2-7,CASSYSRGAYEQYF
few,TRBV6-5,16,TRBJ2-1,CASSSRALTVYNEQFF
few,TRBV20-1,15,TRBJ2-2,CSARDRGRDTGELFF